This is a list of T cell receptor beta chains from one sample in a study of blood T cell repertoires in COVID-19. Method: immunoSEQ multiplex PCR; TCRdb's copy keeps in-frame clones and lacks some. Of under 40,000 clones in the sample, around nine tenths were seen once. Specimen: peripheral blood. These receptors were obtained from a man between 65 and 79 years old with active COVID-19. Each CDR3 is given with its conserved first and last residue. Fields, in order: CDR3 DNA, CDR3 protein, V gene, J gene, clone size, D gene. D genes are given only for firm matches. Clone sizes are given selectively: once, few, many, or a class where the clone is expanded.

cdr3_nt: TGTGCCAGCAGTCGCCAGGATCCCTACGAGCAGTACTTC; cdr3_aa: CASSRQDPYEQYF; v_call: TRBV12-3/TRBV12-4; j_call: TRBJ2-7; clone_size: few; d_call: .
cdr3_nt: TGTGCCAGCAGTTACTCGCGACAGGGCAGCTATGGCTACACCTTC; cdr3_aa: CASSYSRQGSYGYTF; v_call: TRBV6-2/TRBV6-3; j_call: TRBJ1-2; clone_size: .; d_call: TRBD1
cdr3_nt: TGTGCCAGCAGTTTCCCTGACAGGGGTCACTACGAGCAGTACTTC; cdr3_aa: CASSFPDRGHYEQYF; v_call: TRBV28; j_call: TRBJ2-7; clone_size: .; d_call: TRBD1
cdr3_nt: TGTGCCAGCTCAACTTCTAGCGGGGGGTACAATGAGCAGTTCTTC; cdr3_aa: CASSTSSGGYNEQFF; v_call: TRBV18; j_call: TRBJ2-1; clone_size: .; d_call: TRBD2
cdr3_nt: TGTGCCACCACTAGCAACCCCCCTTACAATGAGCAGTTCTTC; cdr3_aa: CATTSNPPYNEQFF; v_call: TRBV7-9; j_call: TRBJ2-1; clone_size: few; d_call: .
cdr3_nt: TGTGCCAGCAGTTACTCGAGTTCGGCGGGGGACCGCACAGATACGCAGTATTTT; cdr3_aa: CASSYSSSAGDRTDTQYF; v_call: TRBV6-2/TRBV6-3; j_call: TRBJ2-3; clone_size: .; d_call: TRBD2
cdr3_nt: TGTGCCAGCAGTTTCCCCCCACTCCAGCAGTTCTTC; cdr3_aa: CASSFPPLQQFF; v_call: TRBV12-3/TRBV12-4; j_call: TRBJ2-1; clone_size: .; d_call: .
cdr3_nt: TGTGCCAGCAGTTTTCGTCGGGACTTGGCAGATACGCAGTATTTT; cdr3_aa: CASSFRRDLADTQYF; v_call: TRBV6-2/TRBV6-3; j_call: TRBJ2-3; clone_size: .; d_call: .
cdr3_nt: TGCAGCGGGGTGGGCAGGGACCAAGAGACCCAGTACTTC; cdr3_aa: CSGVGRDQETQYF; v_call: TRBV29-1; j_call: TRBJ2-5; clone_size: .; d_call: .
cdr3_nt: TGTGCCAGCAGCCCTATCCCGCCAAGCGGGACTGGGGCCAACGTCCTGACTTTC; cdr3_aa: CASSPIPPSGTGANVLTF; v_call: TRBV7-3; j_call: TRBJ2-6; clone_size: .; d_call: TRBD2
cdr3_nt: TGTGCCAGCAGTTTACGGGACAATGAGCAGTTCTTC; cdr3_aa: CASSLRDNEQFF; v_call: TRBV28; j_call: TRBJ2-1; clone_size: once; d_call: .
cdr3_nt: TGTGCCACCAGTGTAAGGGGGCGATCAGATACGCAGTATTTT; cdr3_aa: CATSVRGRSDTQYF; v_call: TRBV24-1; j_call: TRBJ2-3; clone_size: .; d_call: TRBD1
cdr3_nt: TGTGCCAGCAGCTTCTACCCCGCTGAAGCTTTCTTT; cdr3_aa: CASSFYPAEAFF; v_call: TRBV12-3/TRBV12-4; j_call: TRBJ1-1; clone_size: many; d_call: .
cdr3_nt: TGTGCCAGAAGCTTGGGTCCTTCCGACGAGCAGTACTTC; cdr3_aa: CARSLGPSDEQYF; v_call: TRBV5-3; j_call: TRBJ2-7; clone_size: once; d_call: .
cdr3_nt: TGTGCCAGCGGGACAGTCGTCACCGGGGAGCTGTTTTTT; cdr3_aa: CASGTVVTGELFF; v_call: TRBV27; j_call: TRBJ2-2; clone_size: once; d_call: TRBD1
cdr3_nt: TGTGCCAGCAGTTTATCGGTCAACTCTGGAAACACCATATATTTT; cdr3_aa: CASSLSVNSGNTIYF; v_call: TRBV28; j_call: TRBJ1-3; clone_size: .; d_call: .
cdr3_nt: TGTGCCAGCAGCTTCCGACACGGCAATAGCAATGAGCAGTTCTTC; cdr3_aa: CASSFRHGNSNEQFF; v_call: TRBV9; j_call: TRBJ2-1; clone_size: .; d_call: .
cdr3_nt: TGTGCCAGCAGCCCGGGACTAGCGGGAGGGTACGAGCAGTACTTC; cdr3_aa: CASSPGLAGGYEQYF; v_call: TRBV5-4; j_call: TRBJ2-7; clone_size: .; d_call: TRBD2
cdr3_nt: TGTGCCAGCAGCCTCGCAGGGTCTGGGGCCAACGTCCTGACTTTC; cdr3_aa: CASSLAGSGANVLTF; v_call: TRBV9; j_call: TRBJ2-6; clone_size: .; d_call: .
cdr3_nt: TGTGCCAGCAGCCAAGATAGCATCTCTGGAAACACCATATATTTT; cdr3_aa: CASSQDSISGNTIYF; v_call: TRBV4-2; j_call: TRBJ1-3; clone_size: .; d_call: .